The 2 T cell receptor beta chains given below trace back to one sample, sequenced in a study of beta chain features in type 1 diabetes. The entirety of the isolated RNA underwent reverse transcription, so expressed TCRB transcripts were sequenced. Sequencing used immunoSEQ multiplex PCR; TCRdb keeps in-frame clones, though not all of them. The data show hundreds of thousands of clones, around 16% seen once. Sequenced sample: naive CD4+ T cells from blood. These receptors were collected from a man in his late teens or twenties in good health.

This sequence joins TRBV11-2 and TRBJ1-2; D might be TRBD1 (5 bases). CDR1 SGHAT and CDR2 FQNNGV come from the germline V gene. Trimming shortened V by 5 bases and J by 7 bases, and 20 bases separated the two germline ends. The CDR3 length is 15 residues. CDR3 region: CASSLRLSAGRGYTF. As DNA, the CDR3 is TGTGCCAGCAGCCTCCGACTCTCGGCGGGACGTGGCTACACCTTC.

The gene calls are TRBV13 and TRBJ1-2; D gene ambiguous. This CDR3 spans 11 amino acids. CDR1 is PRHDT and CDR2 is FYEKMQ in the germline V gene (reference sequence). Trimming cost V 8 bases and J 2 bases, with 6 bases left between them. The CDR3 coding sequence is TGTGCCAGCGGGAGAAACTATGGCTACACCTTC. Its protein product is CASGRNYGYTF.